This TCR beta chain was sequenced during a study of T cells after yellow fever vaccination. In TCRdb, the 5' RACE reads were re-called with MiXCR into one record per CDR3 protein. The sample consists of 500,000 to 700,000 distinct CDR3 sequences, roughly a fifth of them appearing once. This CDR3 has 11 amino acids. Germline CDR1 is SQVTM and CDR2 is ANQGSEA. Trimming removed 7 bases at V and 9 bases at J, with 13 bases between. J is TRBJ2-1 and V is TRBV29-1; D is uncertain. This receptor was obtained from a man aged 30 to 45 who received the YFV17D yellow fever vaccine. Sequenced here: PBMCs, sampled 15 days after the yellow fever booster vaccination. CDR3 sequence reads: CSGETGGEQFF. In DNA form, the CDR3 reads TGCAGCGGTGAGACGGGCGGTGAGCAGTTCTTC.